These 29 T cell receptor beta chains were all obtained from the same sample, sequenced in a study of T cell clonotyping in hematopoietic cell transplantation. Here immunoSEQ multiplex PCR was the method, and the copy in TCRdb shows in-frame clones only, minus some. The table shows about 69,000 clones, with 94% occurring only once. The sequenced sample was peripheral blood mononuclear cells. The source of these receptors is a man aged 45-65 years in good health. Some clones in this sample may be carry-over from other donors' samples.

This chain uses TRBV5-1 with TRBJ2-1; no firm D call. The CDR3 spans 14 residues. Trimming stripped 2 bases from V and 7 bases from J, with 13 bases between. Germline V gene lookup returns CDR1 SGHRS and CDR2 YFSETQ. CDR3 sequence reads: CASSLTSSANEQFF. The DNA of the CDR3 is TGCGCCAGCAGCTTAACCTCCTCCGCGAATGAGCAGTTCTTC.

This clone was observed a single time. This rearrangement joins TRBV2 to TRBJ1-2; no definite D call. The CDR3 extends over 12 amino acids. CDR1 and CDR2 from the germline V gene are SNHLY and FYNNEI. V was shortened by 8 bases and J by 7 bases, with 14 bases between the two germline ends. The CDR3 loop is CASGQSEGGYTF. CDR3 DNA: TGTGCCAGCGGGCAATCTGAGGGTGGCTACACCTTC.

The rearrangement joins TRBV6-6 to TRBJ2-4, with a weak D call TRBD1 (6 bases). Per germline, CDR1 MNHNY and CDR2 SVGAGI (reference sequence). The ends were cut back, 11 bases at V and 0 bases at J, with 14 bases in the middle. The CDR3 is made up of 14 amino acids. CDR3 DNA sequence: TGTGCCGTCGACAGGTGGGTAGCCAAAAACATTCAGTACTTC. Translating gives CAVDRWVAKNIQYF.

CDR3 loop: CASSMDSNNEKLFF. The CDR3 coding sequence is TGTGCCAGCAGTATGGACAGTAATAATGAAAAACTGTTTTTT. This rearrangement joins TRBV6-5 to TRBJ1-4, with D possibly TRBD1 on 6 matching bases. V was trimmed by 5 bases and J by 4 bases, leaving 11 bases between them. Germline lookup yields CDR1 MNHEY and CDR2 SVGAGI. This CDR3 has 14 amino acids.

The V call is TRBV19, the J call TRBJ2-7, with no clear D. The CDR3 totals 13 residues. Germline lookup yields CDR1 LNHDA and CDR2 SQIVND (reference sequence). Trimming removed 6 bases at V and 3 bases at J, with 12 bases between. Here the CDR3 DNA reads TGTGCCAGTAGGTTCGCCGTAGGCTACGAGCAGTACTTC. Amino acids: CASRFAVGYEQYF.

The rearrangement joins TRBV9 to TRBJ1-5, with D tentatively TRBD1 (6 bases). The V gene lost 4 bases and the J gene lost 7 bases, with 18 bases spanning the gap. CDR3 length equals 15 residues. CDR1 and CDR2 (germline): SGDLS, YYNGEE. The CDR3 region is CASSPEGIGGQPQHF. CDR3 bases: TGTGCCAGCAGCCCAGAGGGAATTGGGGGCCAGCCCCAGCATTTT.

The chain carries TRBV6-6 and TRBJ1-5; a possible D gene is TRBD1 (5 bases). In germline, CDR1 is MNHNY, CDR2 SVGAGI (reference sequence). The CDR3 loop spans 14 amino acids. V was cut by 7 bases and J by 5 bases, with 15 bases left in between. CDR3 bases: TGTGCCAGCATCCAGGGTTATGCAGATCAGCCCCAGCATTTT. This translates into CASIQGYADQPQHF.

The chain couples TRBV19 to TRBJ1-1; D is possibly TRBD1 (5 bases). CDR3 size: 14 residues. The V and J ends lost 7 bases and 1 base respectively, with 13 bases between them. Germline V gives CDR1 LNHDA, CDR2 SQIVND (reference sequence). CDR3: CASTPRTKNTEAFF. In DNA, the CDR3 is TGTGCCAGTACCCCCCGGACAAAGAACACTGAAGCTTTCTTT.

This sequence joins TRBV7-8 and TRBJ2-7, with a weak D call TRBD1 (6 bases). Germline V gene data show CDR1 as SGHVS and CDR2 as FQNEAQ. Between the trimmed V and J ends, which lost 3 bases and 0 bases, there was a span of 9 bases. This CDR3 region has 14 residues. The DNA for the CDR3 is TGTGCCAGCAGCTTTGACAGGTACTCCTACGAGCAGTACTTC. This codes for CASSFDRYSYEQYF.

This chain connects TRBV2 to TRBJ2-6; D not certain. The CDR3 is 16 residues long. V lost 4 bases, J lost 0 bases, and 10 bases lay in between. CDR1 is SNHLY and CDR2 is FYNNEI in the germline V gene. The CDR3 region is CASSGRYSSGANVLTF. The CDR3 DNA reads TGTGCCAGCAGTGGACGGTACAGCTCTGGGGCCAACGTCCTGACTTTC.

In regard to this clone: Different DNA sequences within this sample yield the same CDR3. The chain uses TRBV28 and TRBJ1-5; D unresolved. V lost 2 bases to trimming and J lost 4 bases, with 6 bases between them. The CDR3 sequence is 13 residues long. Germline lookup yields CDR1 MDHEN and CDR2 SYDVKM. CDR3 in DNA: TGTGCCAGCAGTTTACTGGGGAATCAGCCCCAGCATTTT. This translates into CASSLLGNQPQHF.

The rearrangement links TRBV27 to TRBJ1-2; no clear D. The germline V gene has CDR1 MNHEY and CDR2 SMNVEV (reference sequence). The CDR3 contains 12 residues. Trimming left V 8 bases short and J 1 base short, with 8 bases between. CDR3 amino acids: CASGILNYGYTF. The CDR3 DNA reads TGTGCCAGCGGAATCCTTAACTATGGCTACACCTTC.

The CDR3 loop is CASSVSGSAYNEQFF. CDR3 coding DNA: TGTGCCAGCAGCGTGTCGGGCAGCGCCTACAATGAGCAGTTCTTC. This chain links TRBV9 with TRBJ2-1; D gene ambiguous. The germline CDR1 and CDR2 sequences are SGDLS and YYNGEE. This CDR3 is 15 amino acids long. V shed 2 bases and J shed 2 bases, with 11 bases lying between them. Based on the CDR3 plus reference TRBV9 and TRBJ2-1, the full variable domain is DSGVTQTPKHLITATGQRVTLRCSPRSGDLSVYWYQQSLDQGLQFLIQYYNGEERAKGNILERFSAQQFPDLHSELNLSSLELGDSALYFCASSVSGSAYNEQFFGPGTRLTVL.

This clone has just a few counts. The genes are TRBV10-3 and TRBJ2-1; D is tentatively TRBD1 or TRBD2 (6 bases each). The CDR3 length is 14 residues. V lost 0 bases to trimming and J lost 12 bases, with 15 bases between them. The V gene's germline CDR1 is ENHRY and CDR2 SYGVKD. This chain's CDR3 is CAISESMEGGRQFF. The CDR3 region has the DNA TGTGCCATCAGTGAGTCGATGGAGGGGGGTCGGCAGTTCTTC.

The rearrangement uses TRBV30 and TRBJ2-7; D not resolved. This CDR3 region has 11 residues. Trimming took 2 bases from V and 5 from J, leaving 7 bases between them. CDR1 is GTSNPN, CDR2 SVGIG, per germline (reference sequence). CDR3 region: CAWSFPHEQYF. CDR3 nucleotide sequence: TGTGCCTGGAGTTTCCCGCACGAGCAGTACTTC.

This clone came up once. V usage is TRBV5-1 and J usage is TRBJ2-5; D is ambiguous. V lost 0 bases to trimming and J lost 5 bases, with 11 bases between them. Germline CDR1 and CDR2: SGHRS and YFSETQ. This CDR3 has 14 amino acids. CDR3 amino acids: CASSLGHAEETQYF. As DNA, the CDR3 is TGCGCCAGCAGCTTGGGGCATGCGGAGGAGACCCAGTACTTC.

This sequence joins TRBV28 and TRBJ2-1; 13 bases are shared with TRBD2. The CDR3 consists of 15 residues. Per germline, CDR1 MDHEN and CDR2 SYDVKM. The ends lost 5 bases at V and 6 bases at J; junction bases unmatched: 4. CDR3 amino acids: CASSPRLAGGNEQFF. As DNA, the CDR3 is TGTGCCAGCAGTCCCAGACTAGCGGGGGGCAATGAGCAGTTCTTC.

The chain employs TRBV9 and TRBJ1-4, with 7 bases fitting TRBD1. CDR3 size: 17 residues. V lost 4 bases and J lost 0; bases outside the gene matches: 9. Germline CDR1 is SGDLS and CDR2 is YYNGEE. CDR3 amino acids: CASSSGQILATNEKLFF. The CDR3 region has the DNA TGTGCCAGCAGCTCGGGACAGATCTTAGCAACTAATGAAAAACTGTTTTTT.

V usage is TRBV19 and J usage is TRBJ2-7; the D gene could be TRBD1 or TRBD2 (6 bases each). Germline CDR1 LNHDA, CDR2 SQIVND (reference sequence). Trimming took off 7 bases at V and 3 bases at J, with 13 bases between the two ends. This CDR3 comprises 13 residues. CDR3 DNA: TGTGCCAGTACCCCGGGGGCCAACTACGAGCAGTACTTC. Its protein product is CASTPGANYEQYF. Full variable domain (outside the CDR3, taken from reference TRBV19 and TRBJ2-7): DGGITQSPKYLFRKEGQNVTLSCEQNLNHDAMYWYRQDPGQGLRLIYYSQIVNDFQKGDIAEGYSVSREKKESFPLTVTSAQKNPTAFYLCASTPGANYEQYFGPGTRLTVT.

For this clone: Other nucleotide sequences from this sample produce the same CDR3. This sequence joins TRBV10-3 and TRBJ1-1, with D possibly being TRBD1 (5 bases). The CDR3 extends over 14 amino acids. The germline V and J ends were trimmed by 8 bases and 8 bases, with 21 bases remaining between them. The germline gives CDR1 ENHRY, CDR2 SYGVKD. CDR3 nucleotide sequence: TGTGCCATCTCCACAACAAGGGACCAGAGGGAAGCTTTCTTT. Its translation: CAISTTRDQREAFF.

The chain combines TRBV7-6 with TRBJ2-2, with 8 bases matching TRBD2. The CDR3 loop spans 16 amino acids. V lost 4 bases, J lost 4 bases, and 8 bases stayed unmatched. CDR1 and CDR2 (germline): SGHVS, FNYEAQ. The CDR3 here is CASSWALSGTTGELFF. CDR3 nucleotide sequence: TGTGCCAGCAGCTGGGCACTTAGCGGGACCACCGGGGAGCTGTTTTTT.

J is TRBJ2-7 and V is TRBV28; 10 nucleotides line up with TRBD1. J lost 2 bases, V lost 4 bases, and 11 bases had no gene match. Germline lookup yields CDR1 MDHEN and CDR2 SYDVKM. CDR3 size: 17 residues. The CDR3 is CASSSIPGQGSTYEQYF. The CDR3 DNA reads as TGTGCCAGCAGTTCCATCCCGGGACAGGGGAGCACCTACGAGCAGTACTTC. Supplemented by reference TRBV28 and TRBJ2-7, the full variable domain reads DVKVTQSSRYLVKRTGEKVFLECVQDMDHENMFWYRQDPGLGLRLIYFSYDVKMKEKGDIPEGYSVSREKKERFSLILESASTNQTSMYLCASSSIPGQGSTYEQYFGPGTRLTVT.

The rearrangement joins TRBV27 to TRBJ1-1; 7 nucleotides agree with TRBD1. V gave up 4 bases and J gave up 2 bases; unmatched junction bases: 7. Looked up from germline, CDR1 is MNHEY and CDR2 is SMNVEV (reference sequence). This CDR3 spans 15 amino acids. CDR3 region: CASSYKTGPNTEAFF. The CDR3 nucleotides read TGTGCCAGCAGTTATAAGACAGGGCCTAACACTGAAGCTTTCTTT.

The gene calls are TRBV5-6 and TRBJ2-3, with D unresolved. Germline V gene data show CDR1 as SGHDT and CDR2 as YYEEEE. The CDR3 extends over 13 amino acids. Trimming pared 4 bases from V and 11 bases from J, leaving 17 bases between. CDR3 sequence (DNA): TGTGCCAGCAGCCGTAAGACCCAAATGGTGCAGTATTTT. Residues: CASSRKTQMVQYF.

As to this clone: Other DNA sequences in this sample translate to the same CDR3. The chain couples TRBV28 to TRBJ1-2, with unresolved D. The CDR3 is made up of 12 amino acids. V lost 1 base to trimming and J lost 5 bases, with 5 bases between them. The germline gives CDR1 MDHEN, CDR2 SYDVKM. The CDR3 sequence: CASSLSNYGYTF. CDR3 nucleotide sequence: TGTGCCAGCAGTTTATCCAATTATGGCTACACCTTC.

This chain joins TRBV7-2 and TRBJ2-2; D unresolved. The CDR3 has 16 residues. V shed 2 bases and J shed 5 bases, with 15 bases lying between them. Germline CDR1 and CDR2: SGHTA and FQGNSA. CDR3 protein: CASSLISSFLTGELFF. The CDR3 DNA is TGTGCCAGCAGCTTAATTTCCAGTTTTCTTACCGGGGAGCTGTTTTTT.

V usage is TRBV9 and J usage is TRBJ2-7; D not resolved. V lost 0 bases and J lost 6, with 19 bases in between. The CDR3 totals 16 residues. CDR1 is SGDLS and CDR2 is YYNGEE in the germline V gene. Here the CDR3 DNA reads TGTGCCAGCAGCGTAGTTGCCTCCCACCCTCCCTCCGAGCAGTACTTC. Its translation: CASSVVASHPPSEQYF. Filled out from reference TRBV9 and TRBJ2-7, the complete variable domain reads DSGVTQTPKHLITATGQRVTLRCSPRSGDLSVYWYQQSLDQGLQFLIQYYNGEERAKGNILERFSAQQFPDLHSELNLSSLELGDSALYFCASSVVASHPPSEQYFGPGTRLTVT.

The V gene is TRBV27, the J gene TRBJ2-1; 8 bases are a match to TRBD2. Germline lookup yields CDR1 MNHEY and CDR2 SMNVEV (reference sequence). The CDR3 totals 11 residues. The V segment lost 4 bases and the J segment 16 bases; nucleotides outside the gene matches: 6. The CDR3 nucleotides are TGTGCCAGCAGTTCGGGACTAGAGTGTTTCTTC. It yields the protein CASSSGLECFF.

J is TRBJ2-7 and V is TRBV20-1; 8 positions match TRBD1. Germline V CDR1 and CDR2: DFQATT, SNEGSKA (reference sequence). The CDR3 consists of 11 residues. V gave up 6 bases and J gave up 4 bases; unmatched junction bases: 2. CDR3 nucleotides: TGCAGTGCCCGGACAGGGTACGAGCAGTACTTC. It encodes CSARTGYEQYF.